Given below is one T cell receptor (beta chain) in context. The antigen this receptor binds is unknown. Qualities for individual bases were not recorded, and no much larger clone is one base off. The record originates from a study of PD-L1 blockade in urothelial cancer (dated by TCRdb to 2016 to 2017). With regard to the full study: Therapy was started around 2014 for all patients, and atezolizumab 1,200 mg was administered intravenously every 3 weeks. About 90% of the 29 patients were identified as males with urothelial cancer of bladder origin, and a prior smoking history was reported by 18 of 29 patients. An ECOG performance status of 0 or 1 was recorded for the patients, and 0 to 3 prior chemotherapy regimens had been received by the patients. Blood samples were analyzed at two time points: 3 weeks after treatment start (second dose) and 6 weeks after treatment start. Blood samples gave a median of around 130,000 T cells and approximately 80,000 unique TCRs, with a median clonality of 0.080. An exploratory multi-omic analysis was conducted of the somatic, immune and clinical correlates of response to PD-L1 blockade with atezolizumab in urothelial cancer. Pretreatment tumor samples and matched peripheral blood, collected serially before and after atezolizumab treatment, underwent TCR sequencing. Progression-free survival longer than 6 months counted as durable clinical benefit, and TCR features were additionally tested against both progression-free and overall survival. In the same patients, whole exome sequencing and RNA sequencing of pretreatment tumors were performed in addition to TCR sequencing. Durable clinical benefit was achieved by nine patients but not by the remaining 20. Under 30 patients had pretreatment blood TCR-seq, about 25 had at least one posttreatment blood collection, and about 25 had tumor TCR-seq.

Beyond this particular receptor, the publication reports: A pretreatment peripheral blood TCR clonality below the median was linked to improved progression-free and overall survival. Because the sample size was small (n of about 30) and many exploratory analyses were performed, the results are intended to be hypothesis-generating. Greater expansion of tumor-associated TCR clones in peripheral blood 3 weeks after the start of treatment was observed in patients with durable benefit (n ≈ 20, p = 0.022).

To estimate absolute template abundance from read counts, synthetic TCR analog templates were spiked into each PCR. The immunoSEQ assay was used to amplify TCRbeta CDR3 regions from genomic DNA with bias-controlled V and J gene primers. Sequencing of rearranged TCRbeta segments was performed at approximately 20X coverage. Processing in the source paper ran as follows. Sequencing errors were corrected by clustering, and CDR3s were annotated against IMGT so that V, D and J genes could be assigned. Only productive TCRbeta rearrangements were used in downstream analyses, excluding out-of-frame or stop-codon sequences. Clonality was computed as one minus Shannon entropy normalized by the log of the number of unique productive sequences. Clones differing between time points or between blood and tumor were identified using Fisher's exact test with Benjamini-Hochberg correction, with an adjusted p below 0.01 applied as the threshold. This immuneACCESS table, as held by TCRdb, lists in-frame sequences with V and J called but not all clones. Of the missing ones, under half trace to an unresolved V gene in checked studies; the others have no known cause. That table supplies the V and J calls and clone size; D and trimming were determined from the DNA. Present in this sample are 45,000 to 50,000 clones, approximately 89% of which were seen just once. Less than 4% of the sample rests with the top ten.

CDR1 and CDR2 are read off the germline V gene as MNHEY and SVGAGI. From the cysteine up to the phenylalanine, the CDR3 has a length of 15 residues. Of the read, only the CDR3 DNA is kept; its 45 bases are in frame from base 1. V lost 2 bases and J lost 4 bases, and the count of bases not matched to a germline gene is 7. A total of under 30 patients with locally advanced or metastatic urothelial carcinoma, treated at Memorial Sloan Kettering on a trial protocol, made up the cohort. Peripheral blood mononuclear cells were collected pretreatment and during treatment, at between 1 and 8 total time points per patient. The Qiagen DNeasy Blood extraction kit was used to purify genomic DNA from total PBMCs and tumor samples. PBMCs were collected pretreatment and during treatment, and were isolated and stored as previously described.

The rearrangement joined TRBV6-5 to TRBJ1-2, with 7 middle bases fitting TRBD1. The sample consisted of PBMCs, taken around atezolizumab (anti-PD-L1) treatment. The TCR sequence derives from a man aged 80 or over with urothelial cancer. The CDR3 region: CASSYGGPGGYGYTF. The DNA is TGTGCCAGCAGTTACGGGGGGCCAGGGGGCTATGGCTACACCTTC.